Listed here are 22 T cell receptor beta chains from one sample, sequenced in a study of cytomegalovirus exposure and HLA in healthy donors. A multiplex PCR was run with 60 Vbeta primers and 13 Jbeta primers. The protocol was immunoSEQ multiplex PCR, while the TCRdb copy is restricted to in-frame clones and leaves out a portion. In the table there are about 220,000 clones, approximately 83% of which are singletons. Material: PBMCs. These receptors all come from a boy younger than 10 in good health and CMV-seronegative.

The V gene is TRBV5-8, the J gene TRBJ1-4; TRBD1 aligns across 7 bases. CDR1 SGHTS and CDR2 YDEGEE come from the germline V gene. CDR3 size: 15 residues. V lost 4 bases and J lost 4; bases outside the gene matches: 7. The CDR3 spells CASSLKDRDNEKLFF. For the CDR3, the DNA is TGTGCCAGCAGCCTGAAAGACAGGGATAATGAAAAACTGTTTTTT.

The rearrangement joins TRBV7-6 to TRBJ2-1, with TRBD2 matching 11 bases. Trimming removed 1 base from V and 4 bases from J; junction bases left unmatched: 0. This CDR3 spans 15 amino acids. Germline CDR1 reads SGHVS; CDR2 reads FNYEAQ. The CDR3: CASSLGLAGYNEQFF. The CDR3 DNA is TGTGCCAGCAGCTTAGGACTAGCGGGGTACAATGAGCAGTTCTTC.

The genes are TRBV5-1 and TRBJ1-2; D unresolved. CDR3 length: 13 residues. V was trimmed by 3 bases and J by 6 bases, leaving 12 bases between them. Germline V CDR1 and CDR2: SGHRS, YFSETQ. CDR3 bases: TGCGCCAGCAGCTCATATGACGGAGATGGCTACACCTTC. Translation: CASSSYDGDGYTF. Full variable domain (outside the CDR3, taken from reference TRBV5-1 and TRBJ1-2): KAGVTQTPRYLIKTRGQQVTLSCSPISGHRSVSWYQQTPGQGLQFLFEYFSETQRNKGNFPGRFSGRQFSNSRSEMNVSTLELGDSALYLCASSSYDGDGYTFGSGTRLTVV.

J is TRBJ2-3 and V is TRBV7-2, with TRBD2 matching 8 bases. J was trimmed by 2 bases and V by 0 bases; bases with no gene match: 7. CDR3 length: 17 amino acids. Germline V lookup: CDR1 SGHTA, CDR2 FQGNSA. This chain's CDR3 is CASSLAGNGGATDTQYF. CDR3 nucleotides: TGTGCCAGCAGCTTAGCGGGCAACGGGGGGGCCACAGATACGCAGTATTTT.

The CDR3: CASSRDSAGYNEQFF. The CDR3 DNA reads TGTGCCAGCAGCCGAGACTCCGCCGGCTACAATGAGCAGTTCTTC. The V call is TRBV7-9, the J call TRBJ2-1; D is uncertain. This CDR3 contains 15 residues. Between the trimmed V and J ends, which lost 5 bases and 3 bases, there was a span of 14 bases. Germline V gene data show CDR1 as SEHNR and CDR2 as FQNEAQ (reference sequence).

This CDR3 is CASSDGTSGRFGLGEQYF. CDR3 DNA: TGTGCCAGCAGTGACGGGACTAGCGGGAGGTTTGGGCTGGGCGAGCAGTACTTC. V usage is TRBV25-1 and J usage is TRBJ2-7; 15 bases line up with TRBD2. The germline V gene encodes CDR1 MGHDK and CDR2 SYGVNS. The CDR3 spans 18 residues. Losses at the gene ends were 3 bases for V and 6 bases for J; bases not matched to a gene: 12.

The chain has TRBV7-3 and TRBJ2-1; 7 positions match TRBD2. The CDR3 runs to 17 residues. Germline loops: CDR1 SGHTA, CDR2 FQGTGA. J lost 0 bases, V lost 5 bases, and 10 bases had no gene match. In nucleotides, the CDR3 is TGTGCCAGCAGCGCCAGGAGCGGGGTAAGCTCCTACAATGAGCAGTTCTTC. Translating gives CASSARSGVSSYNEQFF. The full variable domain, in which reference TRBV7-3 and TRBJ2-1 provide the parts outside the CDR3, is GAGVSQTPSNKVTEKGKYVELRCDPISGHTALYWYRQSLGQGPEFLIYFQGTGAADDSGLPNDRFFAVRPEGSVSTLKIQRTERGDSAVYLCASSARSGVSSYNEQFFGPGTRLTVL.

CDR3 sequence: CASSRTGTVLSGNTIYF. CDR3 nucleotides: TGTGCCAGCAGCCGAACCGGGACAGTCCTAAGTGGAAACACCATATATTTT. The gene calls are TRBV11-2 and TRBJ1-3; TRBD1 matches 7 bases. V shed 5 bases, J shed 3 bases, and the junction held 13 bases outside the gene matches. CDR1 and CDR2 (germline): SGHAT, FQNNGV. This CDR3 spans 17 amino acids.

This rearrangement joins TRBV9 to TRBJ1-4; 7 bases are a match to TRBD1. With 5 bases clipped from V and 5 bases from J, the junction kept 9 bases outside the gene matches. This CDR3 contains 15 residues. Per germline, CDR1 SGDLS and CDR2 YYNGEE. The DNA for the CDR3 is TGTGCCAGCAGTGCCGGGACAGCCTTAAATGAAAAACTGTTTTTT. Translating gives CASSAGTALNEKLFF.

The chain links TRBV6-4 to TRBJ2-2, with D perhaps TRBD1 (5 bases). Germline-derived CDR1 and CDR2 are MRHNA and SNTAGT. Trimming cost V 2 bases and J 3 bases, with 7 bases left between them. This CDR3 is 14 amino acids long. The CDR3 protein is CASSDTQDTGELFF. The CDR3 bases are TGTGCCAGCAGTGACACACAGGACACCGGGGAGCTGTTTTTT.

The chain carries TRBV4-1 and TRBJ1-5, with D unclear. In germline, CDR1 is MGHRA, CDR2 YSYEKL. The ends were cut back, 4 bases at V and 2 bases at J, with 9 bases in the middle. This CDR3 spans 14 amino acids. CDR3 loop: CASSPERGNQPQHF. The CDR3 bases are TGCGCCAGCAGCCCCGAAAGAGGCAATCAGCCCCAGCATTTT.

The chain has TRBV5-1 and TRBJ2-2; 9 bases agree with TRBD2. The J segment lost 2 bases and the V segment lost 7 bases, leaving 12 bases of the junction unmatched. CDR3 length: 17 residues. CDR1 and CDR2 (germline): SGHRS, YFSETQ. CDR3 coding DNA: TGCGCCAGCCAACCCGGTCCGGGACTAGCTAACACCGGGGAGCTGTTTTTT. It specifies CASQPGPGLANTGELFF.

The chain combines TRBV12-5 with TRBJ1-1; TRBD1 might be the D (6 bases). The CDR3 totals 21 residues. Germline V gives CDR1 LGHNT, CDR2 FRNRAP. V was cut by 0 bases and J by 3 bases, with 29 bases left in between. DNA of the CDR3: TGTGCTAGTGGTTTGGTGGTTTGGGGGGGCGCGGGGTTAGCCAGTCACACTGAAGCTTTCTTT. Translating it yields CASGLVVWGGAGLASHTEAFF. Drawing the rest from reference TRBV12-5 and TRBJ1-1, the complete variable domain is DARVTQTPRHKVTEMGQEVTMRCQPILGHNTVFWYRQTMMQGLELLAYFRNRAPLDDSGMPKDRFSAEMPDATLATLKIQPSEPRDSAVYFCASGLVVWGGAGLASHTEAFFGQGTRLTVV.

This rearrangement joins TRBV19 to TRBJ2-7; no definite D call. The CDR3 sequence is 13 residues long. Looked up from germline, CDR1 is LNHDA and CDR2 is SQIVND (reference sequence). V was cut by 6 bases and J by 0 bases, with 9 bases left in between. The CDR3 sequence: CASSPGFSYEQYF. CDR3 nucleotide sequence: TGTGCCAGTAGCCCCGGGTTCTCCTACGAGCAGTACTTC.

The rearrangement uses TRBV30 and TRBJ2-7; the match to TRBD1 covers 7 bases. Germline assignment: CDR1 GTSNPN and CDR2 SVGIG (reference sequence). The V segment lost 2 bases and the J segment 4 bases; nucleotides outside the gene matches: 23. This CDR3 comprises 19 residues. CDR3 sequence: CAWSTDPTLDRRIRYEQYF. The CDR3 bases are TGTGCCTGGAGTACTGACCCGACATTGGACAGGAGAATAAGGTACGAGCAGTACTTC.

CDR3: CASSAGLPSNQPQHF. The CDR3 DNA reads TGTGCCAGCAGTGCCGGACTGCCTAGCAATCAGCCCCAGCATTTT. J is TRBJ1-5 and V is TRBV27; D gene unclear. Trimming stripped 5 bases from V and 0 bases from J, with 11 bases between. CDR3 length: 15 amino acids. Germline V gene data show CDR1 as MNHEY and CDR2 as SMNVEV (reference sequence).

This chain links TRBV14 with TRBJ2-1; D remains unclear. The CDR3 spans 16 residues. Trimming cost V 2 bases and J 7 bases, with 18 bases left between them. Germline V gene data show CDR1 as SGHDN and CDR2 as FVKESK. The CDR3 sequence: CASSQIWRLKENEQFF. The CDR3, as DNA: TGTGCCAGCAGCCAAATTTGGCGGCTGAAGGAAAATGAGCAGTTCTTC.

This rearrangement joins TRBV30 to TRBJ2-7; the match to TRBD1 covers 7 bases. The CDR3 extends over 15 amino acids. Germline lookup yields CDR1 GTSNPN and CDR2 SVGIG (reference sequence). Germline trimming cut 3 bases from V and 2 bases from J; bases unmatched to any gene: 10. CDR3 amino acids: CAWSLPGTATYEQYF. DNA for the CDR3: TGTGCCTGGAGCCTCCCCGGGACAGCTACCTACGAGCAGTACTTC.

The sample holds one count of this clone. The rearrangement uses TRBV4-1 and TRBJ1-5, with 8 bases that match TRBD1. The CDR3 length is 15 residues. Germline V CDR1 and CDR2: MGHRA, YSYEKL. V was clipped by 1 base and J by 6 bases; unmatched bases: 5. DNA for the CDR3: TGCGCCAGCAGCCAAGGGCAGGGGGCTTTTCAGCCCCAGCATTTT. Translated: CASSQGQGAFQPQHF.

The chain recombines TRBV4-2 with TRBJ1-2; D remains unclear. The V end was cut by 0 bases, the J end by 6 bases, with 14 bases between. In germline, CDR1 is LGHNA, CDR2 YNFKEQ. The CDR3 contains 15 residues. The CDR3 bases are TGTGCCAGCAGCCAAGATGGAGGATCTGGCGATGGCTACACCTTC. It is translated as CASSQDGGSGDGYTF.

CDR3 sequence: CASSRTGDEQYF. The CDR3 DNA follows: TGTGCCAGCAGCAGGACAGGGGACGAGCAGTACTTC. The J gene is TRBJ2-7, the V gene TRBV6-5; TRBD1 aligns across 9 bases. The germline gives CDR1 MNHEY, CDR2 SVGAGI. CDR3 length: 12 amino acids. With V trimmed by 6 bases and J by 5 bases, 2 bases remained unmatched.

This clone came up a few times. The J gene is TRBJ1-1, the V gene TRBV7-9, with D unclear. In germline, CDR1 is SEHNR, CDR2 FQNEAQ (reference sequence). V was cut by 1 base and J by 7 bases, with 10 bases left in between. This CDR3 is built from 13 residues. The CDR3 sequence is CASSLVPGNEAFF. CDR3 sequence (DNA): TGTGCCAGCAGCTTAGTCCCAGGCAATGAAGCTTTCTTT.